This T cell receptor (beta chain) was profiled in a study of blood T cells in healthy people across ages. A sample-barcoded 5' primer and a J-beta primer mix were used in a second PCR of roughly 6 to 11 cycles. TCRdb re-called the 5' RACE reads through MiXCR, storing one row per CDR3 protein. The top ten hold over 7% of the sample, which has 1.5 million to 2 million distinct CDR3 sequences, roughly 27% seen once. Germline loops: CDR1 MNHEY, CDR2 SMNVEV (reference sequence). CDR3 size: 11 residues. Details on this clonotype: What it binds is not known.

The study, taken as a whole, reports: As age increased, TCR beta diversity per million T cells fell in a roughly linear fashion.

Every donor gave around 10 milliliters of peripheral blood. The sequencing input was blood. The gene calls are TRBV27 and TRBJ2-1; D not certain. The sequence came from a woman in her twenties or thirties in good health. DNA of the CDR3: TGTGCTGCGTATGGCTACAATGAGCAGTTCTTC. This codes for CAAYGYNEQFF.